The sequence of this T cell receptor (beta chain) was determined in a study of cytomegalovirus exposure and HLA in healthy donors. PCR employed 60 Vbeta and 13 Jbeta primers. Assay used: immunoSEQ multiplex PCR; TCRdb lists only in-frame clones, some missing. The repertoire includes 150,000 to 200,000 clones, 80% of them detected once, and roughly 9.7% sits in the top ten. This CDR3 comprises 15 residues. Looked up from germline, CDR1 is LNHDA and CDR2 is SQIVND (reference sequence). The V and J ends lost 3 bases and 3 bases respectively, with 14 bases between them. This clone was picked up one time. The receptor comes from a man between 18 and 35 years old in good health and CMV-seropositive. J is TRBJ1-2 and V is TRBV19; a possible D gene is TRBD1 (5 bases). Input material: PBMCs. The CDR3 is CASSIGGGSDYGYTF. The CDR3 nucleotides read TGTGCCAGTAGTATTGGGGGGGGGTCGGACTATGGCTACACCTTC.